The clone carrying this TCR beta chain has just a few counts. These data originate in a study of cytomegalovirus exposure and HLA in healthy donors. Both 60 Vbeta primers and 13 Jbeta primers went into the PCR. Clones were read by immunoSEQ multiplex PCR, and TCRdb kept only the in-frame ones, dropping some. The repertoire holds tens of thousands of clones, with 60% to 80% as singletons. The origin of this receptor is a man aged 40-49 years in good health and CMV-seropositive. Sequenced material: PBMCs.

CDR3 residues: CASSRKGLAGGISYEQYF. DNA for the CDR3: TGTGCCAGTAGTCGAAAGGGACTAGCGGGGGGTATTTCCTACGAGCAGTACTTC. The rearrangement links TRBV19 to TRBJ2-7, with 15 bases matching TRBD2. This CDR3 has 18 amino acids. With 5 bases clipped from V and 1 base from J, the junction kept 9 bases outside the gene matches. Germline V gives CDR1 LNHDA, CDR2 SQIVND (reference sequence).